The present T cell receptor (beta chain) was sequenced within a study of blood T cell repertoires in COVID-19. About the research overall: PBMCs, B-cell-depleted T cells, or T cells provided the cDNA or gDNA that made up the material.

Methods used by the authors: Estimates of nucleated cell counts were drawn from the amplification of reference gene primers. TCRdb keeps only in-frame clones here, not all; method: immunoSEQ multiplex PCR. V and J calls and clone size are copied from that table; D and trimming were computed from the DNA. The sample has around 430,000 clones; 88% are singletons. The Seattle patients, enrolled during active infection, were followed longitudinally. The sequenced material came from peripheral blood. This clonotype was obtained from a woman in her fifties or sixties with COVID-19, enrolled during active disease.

The CDR3 sequence: CAWSETGKPLHF. CDR3 DNA: TGTGCCTGGAGCGAGACCGGGAAGCCCCTCCACTTT. J is TRBJ1-6 and V is TRBV30; D gene uncertain. The CDR3 is made up of 12 amino acids. V was shortened by 3 bases and J by 13 bases, with 13 bases between the two germline ends. Germline assignment: CDR1 GTSNPN and CDR2 SVGIG (reference sequence).